This entry features one T cell receptor (beta chain) sequence. What it binds is unknown. The split of CD4+ cells yielded CD45RA+ naive and CD45RA-negative memory subsets. Method: immunoSEQ multiplex PCR; TCRdb's copy keeps in-frame clones and lacks some. The sample lists approximately 2.4 million clones; approximately 94% were seen once. V lost 0 bases, J lost 4 bases, and 7 bases lay in between. The CDR3 is 14 amino acids. Per germline, CDR1 SNHLY and CDR2 FYNNEI. These data come from a study of shared clonotypes between healthy human individuals. About the research overall: Those who served as donors were a couple of women and three men between the ages of 18 and 49.

Study-wide points: Between several donors, naive CD4 clonotypes were shared at a level of approximately 5%.

Specimen: naive CD4+ T cells sorted from blood. Subset reported: CD45RA+ positively selected. The receptor's source is a young man in good health. This chain connects TRBV2 to TRBJ2-1, with D unresolved. In DNA, the CDR3 is TGTGCCAGCAGTGAAGCGGTCGGATACAATGAGCAGTTCTTC. It encodes CASSEAVGYNEQFF.